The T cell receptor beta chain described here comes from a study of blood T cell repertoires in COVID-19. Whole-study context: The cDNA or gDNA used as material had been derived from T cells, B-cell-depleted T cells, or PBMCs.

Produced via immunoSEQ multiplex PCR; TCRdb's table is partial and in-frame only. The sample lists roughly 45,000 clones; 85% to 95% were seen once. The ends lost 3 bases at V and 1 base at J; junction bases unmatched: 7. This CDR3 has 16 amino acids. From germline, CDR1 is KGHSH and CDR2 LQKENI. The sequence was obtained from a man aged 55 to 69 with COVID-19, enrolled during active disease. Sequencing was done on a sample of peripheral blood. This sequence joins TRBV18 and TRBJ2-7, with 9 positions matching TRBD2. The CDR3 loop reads CASSPRLAGDSYEQYF. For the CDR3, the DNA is TGTGCCAGCTCACCGAGGTTAGCGGGAGATTCCTACGAGCAGTACTTC.